The present TCR beta chain was sequenced within a study of cytomegalovirus exposure and HLA in healthy donors. The CDR3 extends over 15 amino acids. Germline V lookup: CDR1 MNHEY, CDR2 SMNVEV (reference sequence). V was pared by 7 bases and J by 5 bases, with 20 bases between. Only in-frame clones appear in the TCRdb table, and some are missing; sequencing was by immunoSEQ multiplex PCR. The sample includes approximately 150,000 clones, 80% to 95% of them seen just once. On this clone itself: The antigen is unknown.

Points from the study as a whole: Despite most TCR sequences being rare, some public TCRs occurred in many donors. A subsequent analysis found that TCR clusters from the first cohort also tended to co-occur in the 110 or so validation repertoires, with around 94% of cluster scores above 0. A few chains linked to CMV were shown in vitro to be specific for CMV antigens.

The sequenced sample was PBMCs. This receptor was taken from a man younger than 35 in good health and CMV-seronegative. J is TRBJ1-2 and V is TRBV27; no clear D. In nucleotides, the CDR3 is TGTGCCAGCACCTCACTTCGACCGCTCGGGTATGGCTACACCTTC. As protein: CASTSLRPLGYGYTF.